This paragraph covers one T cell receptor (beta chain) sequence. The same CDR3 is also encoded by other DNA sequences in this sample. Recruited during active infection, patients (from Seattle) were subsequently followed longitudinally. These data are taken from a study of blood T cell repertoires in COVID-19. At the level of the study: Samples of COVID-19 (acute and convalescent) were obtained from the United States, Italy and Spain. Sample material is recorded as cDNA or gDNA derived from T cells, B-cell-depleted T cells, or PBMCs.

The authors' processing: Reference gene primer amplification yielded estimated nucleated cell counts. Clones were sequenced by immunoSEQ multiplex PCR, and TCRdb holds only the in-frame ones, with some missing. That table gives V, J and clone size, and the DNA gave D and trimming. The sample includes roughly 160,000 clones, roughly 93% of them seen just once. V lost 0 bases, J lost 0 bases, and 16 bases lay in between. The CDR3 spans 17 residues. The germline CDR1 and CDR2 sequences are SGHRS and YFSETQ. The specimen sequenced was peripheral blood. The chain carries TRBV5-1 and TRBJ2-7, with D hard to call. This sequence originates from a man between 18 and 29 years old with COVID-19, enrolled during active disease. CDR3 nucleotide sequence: TGCGCCAGCAGCTTGGAATTACGACTGGCGCACTCCTACGAGCAGTACTTC. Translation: CASSLELRLAHSYEQYF.